These T cell receptor beta chains were read from a single sample in a study of cytomegalovirus exposure and HLA in healthy donors. Sequencing was performed with immunoSEQ multiplex PCR; in TCRdb, only in-frame clones are kept and a portion is missing. Among about 130,000 clones listed, roughly four fifths were seen once. Sequences were obtained from PBMCs. These receptors came from a man aged 25 to 45 in good health and CMV-seropositive. Both conserved end residues are part of each CDR3. A D gene is named only where the DNA matches it firmly. Size is stated for part of the rows, as once, few or many counts, or as a class when the clone is expanded.

v_call: TRBV4-1; clone_size: NA; cdr3_length: 16; j_call: TRBJ1-6; d_call: TRBD1; cdr3_aa: CASSQVGTAIGSPLHF; cdr3_nt: TGCGCCAGCAGCCAAGTTGGGACAGCAATCGGTTCACCCCTCCACTTT
v_call: TRBV19; clone_size: NA; cdr3_length: 13; j_call: TRBJ2-3; d_call: NA; cdr3_aa: CASSPRLADTQYF; cdr3_nt: TGTGCCAGTAGTCCTCGACTAGCAGATACGCAGTATTTT
v_call: TRBV9; clone_size: NA; cdr3_length: 13; j_call: TRBJ2-3; d_call: TRBD2; cdr3_aa: CASTLLAGDTQYF; cdr3_nt: TGTGCCAGCACCCTCCTAGCGGGCGATACGCAGTATTTT
v_call: TRBV10-3; clone_size: NA; cdr3_length: 14; j_call: TRBJ2-3; d_call: TRBD2; cdr3_aa: CATRLAGVADTQYF; cdr3_nt: TGTGCCACTCGACTAGCGGGAGTGGCAGATACGCAGTATTTT
v_call: TRBV5-1; clone_size: NA; cdr3_length: 16; j_call: TRBJ2-6; d_call: NA; cdr3_aa: CASSSLSGTGANVLTF; cdr3_nt: TGCGCCAGCAGCTCTCTGTCAGGGACTGGGGCCAACGTCCTGACTTTC
v_call: TRBV5-1; clone_size: NA; cdr3_length: 15; j_call: TRBJ2-3; d_call: NA; cdr3_aa: CASSLSGASTDTQYF; cdr3_nt: TGCGCCAGCAGCTTGTCAGGGGCCAGCACAGATACGCAGTATTTT
v_call: TRBV7-2; clone_size: NA; cdr3_length: 15; j_call: TRBJ1-6; d_call: NA; cdr3_aa: CASSLEAGRNSPLHF; cdr3_nt: TGTGCCAGCAGCTTAGAGGCAGGGCGTAATTCACCCCTCCACTTT
v_call: TRBV6-6; clone_size: NA; cdr3_length: 14; j_call: TRBJ1-1; d_call: NA; cdr3_aa: CASSYRQGRTEAFF; cdr3_nt: TGTGCCAGCAGTTACCGGCAGGGTCGCACTGAAGCTTTCTTT
v_call: TRBV5-5; clone_size: once; cdr3_length: 13; j_call: TRBJ1-5; d_call: NA; cdr3_aa: CASSEAGNQPQHF; cdr3_nt: TGTGCCAGCAGCGAGGCAGGGAATCAGCCCCAGCATTTT
v_call: TRBV5-1; clone_size: NA; cdr3_length: 15; j_call: TRBJ1-1; d_call: NA; cdr3_aa: CASSSVLSGNTEAFF; cdr3_nt: TGCGCCAGCAGTTCGGTCCTTTCAGGGAACACTGAAGCTTTCTTT
v_call: TRBV7-3; clone_size: NA; cdr3_length: 15; j_call: TRBJ2-3; d_call: TRBD2; cdr3_aa: CASSLGLAGVDTQYF; cdr3_nt: TGTGCCAGCAGCTTAGGACTAGCGGGAGTTGATACGCAGTATTTT
v_call: TRBV7-7; clone_size: NA; cdr3_length: 14; j_call: TRBJ2-2; d_call: TRBD1; cdr3_aa: CASRHNTGAGELFF; cdr3_nt: TGTGCCAGCAGACATAACACAGGGGCCGGGGAGCTGTTTTTT
v_call: TRBV5-4; clone_size: NA; cdr3_length: 15; j_call: TRBJ2-2; d_call: NA; cdr3_aa: CASSLQQAPGGELFF; cdr3_nt: TGTGCCAGCAGCTTGCAACAGGCCCCGGGTGGGGAGCTGTTTTTT
v_call: TRBV27; clone_size: NA; cdr3_length: 16; j_call: TRBJ1-1; d_call: NA; cdr3_aa: CASSLRPTGRNTEAFF; cdr3_nt: TGTGCCAGCAGTTTAAGGCCGACGGGGAGGAACACTGAAGCTTTCTTT
v_call: TRBV2; clone_size: NA; cdr3_length: 15; j_call: TRBJ1-1; d_call: TRBD1; cdr3_aa: CASRGTGIMNTEAFF; cdr3_nt: TGTGCCAGCAGAGGGACAGGCATCATGAACACTGAAGCTTTCTTT
v_call: TRBV7-9; clone_size: many; cdr3_length: 15; j_call: TRBJ1-3; d_call: NA; cdr3_aa: CASSLQVNSGNTIYF; cdr3_nt: TGTGCCAGCAGCTTACAGGTGAACTCTGGAAACACCATATATTTT
v_call: TRBV6-5; clone_size: NA; cdr3_length: 15; j_call: TRBJ2-7; d_call: NA; cdr3_aa: CASSYRGGLNYEQYF; cdr3_nt: TGTGCCAGCAGTTACAGGGGGGGTCTGAACTACGAGCAGTACTTC
v_call: TRBV29-1; clone_size: once; cdr3_length: 13; j_call: TRBJ2-5; d_call: TRBD1; cdr3_aa: CSVTGQGQETQYF; cdr3_nt: TGCAGCGTAACTGGACAGGGCCAAGAGACCCAGTACTTC
v_call: TRBV18; clone_size: NA; cdr3_length: 13; j_call: TRBJ2-7; d_call: TRBD1; cdr3_aa: CASSWDRGYEQYF; cdr3_nt: TGTGCCAGCTCGTGGGACAGGGGCTACGAGCAGTACTTC
v_call: TRBV4-1; clone_size: NA; cdr3_length: 14; j_call: TRBJ2-7; d_call: NA; cdr3_aa: CASSQVAQAYEQYF; cdr3_nt: TGCGCCAGCAGCCAAGTGGCCCAAGCCTACGAGCAGTACTTC
v_call: TRBV4-1; clone_size: NA; cdr3_length: 19; j_call: TRBJ2-7; d_call: TRBD2; cdr3_aa: CASSQEPLASGSPIYEQYF; cdr3_nt: TGCGCCAGCAGCCAAGAACCCCTGGCTAGCGGGAGCCCCATCTACGAGCAGTACTTC
v_call: TRBV2; clone_size: NA; cdr3_length: 15; j_call: TRBJ2-3; d_call: TRBD2; cdr3_aa: CASRPSGGASDTQYF; cdr3_nt: TGTGCCAGCAGACCAAGCGGGGGGGCATCAGATACGCAGTATTTT
v_call: TRBV6-6; clone_size: NA; cdr3_length: 14; j_call: TRBJ2-7; d_call: TRBD1; cdr3_aa: CASSPPGTGYEQYF; cdr3_nt: TGTGCCAGCAGTCCTCCCGGGACAGGCTACGAGCAGTACTTC
v_call: TRBV5-4; clone_size: NA; cdr3_length: 13; j_call: TRBJ1-1; d_call: NA; cdr3_aa: CASSLRQATEAFF; cdr3_nt: TGTGCCAGCAGCTTGAGGCAGGCCACTGAAGCTTTCTTT
v_call: TRBV9; clone_size: NA; cdr3_length: 16; j_call: TRBJ1-3; d_call: NA; cdr3_aa: CASSDSARYSGNTIYF; cdr3_nt: TGTGCCAGCAGTGACAGTGCGCGATATTCTGGAAACACCATATATTTT
v_call: TRBV6-1; clone_size: NA; cdr3_length: 12; j_call: TRBJ2-3; d_call: NA; cdr3_aa: CASTPGADTQYF; cdr3_nt: TGTGCCAGCACCCCAGGGGCAGATACGCAGTATTTT
v_call: TRBV10-3; clone_size: NA; cdr3_length: 16; j_call: TRBJ2-7; d_call: TRBD1; cdr3_aa: CAISGGTAYEGYEQYF; cdr3_nt: TGTGCCATCAGTGGAGGGACAGCCTATGAGGGCTACGAGCAGTACTTC
v_call: TRBV19; clone_size: NA; cdr3_length: 14; j_call: TRBJ1-2; d_call: NA; cdr3_aa: CASSSVPANYGYTF; cdr3_nt: TGTGCCAGTAGTAGTGTCCCAGCTAACTATGGCTACACCTTC
v_call: TRBV30; clone_size: NA; cdr3_length: 14; j_call: TRBJ2-7; d_call: NA; cdr3_aa: CAWSEKPGVYEQYF; cdr3_nt: TGTGCCTGGAGCGAAAAGCCGGGAGTCTACGAGCAGTACTTC
v_call: TRBV28; clone_size: once; cdr3_length: 15; j_call: TRBJ2-7; d_call: TRBD1; cdr3_aa: CASSTRQGPPYEQYF; cdr3_nt: TGTGCCAGCAGTACCCGACAGGGCCCACCCTACGAGCAGTACTTC
v_call: TRBV5-1; clone_size: NA; cdr3_length: 15; j_call: TRBJ2-1; d_call: TRBD1; cdr3_aa: CASSIDRGSYNEQFF; cdr3_nt: TGCGCCAGCAGTATAGACAGGGGTTCCTACAATGAGCAGTTCTTC
v_call: TRBV4-1; clone_size: NA; cdr3_length: 14; j_call: TRBJ1-1; d_call: TRBD1; cdr3_aa: CASSQGDRVPEAFF; cdr3_nt: TGCGCCAGCAGCCAAGGGGACAGGGTACCTGAAGCTTTCTTT
v_call: TRBV27; clone_size: many; cdr3_length: 15; j_call: TRBJ2-1; d_call: TRBD1; cdr3_aa: CASSTNRGAGNEQFF; cdr3_nt: TGTGCCAGCAGTACCAACAGGGGAGCCGGCAATGAGCAGTTCTTC
v_call: TRBV18; clone_size: NA; cdr3_length: 13; j_call: TRBJ2-7; d_call: NA; cdr3_aa: CASSPLRVYEQYF; cdr3_nt: TGTGCCAGCTCACCCCTCAGGGTCTACGAGCAGTACTTC
v_call: TRBV5-4; clone_size: NA; cdr3_length: 16; j_call: TRBJ2-1; d_call: TRBD1; cdr3_aa: CASSVEGRGRGNEQFF; cdr3_nt: TGTGCCAGCAGCGTGGAAGGCAGGGGGAGAGGAAATGAGCAGTTCTTC
v_call: TRBV5-4; clone_size: NA; cdr3_length: 14; j_call: TRBJ2-5; d_call: NA; cdr3_aa: CASSAIQGKETQYF; cdr3_nt: TGTGCCAGCAGCGCGATTCAGGGGAAAGAGACCCAGTACTTC